This TCR beta chain was recorded in a study of T cell responses to AZD1222 COVID-19 vaccine. Generated by immunoSEQ multiplex PCR, the TCRdb table keeps only in-frame clones and is missing some. The sample yields 67,000 or so clones, less than 90% seen once. The TCR comes from an adult in good health. Sequenced material: peripheral blood, taken on day 0 of AZD1222 vaccination.

CDR3 bases: TGTGCCAGCAGCCTCGGGACTCGGAACACTGAAGCTTTCTTT. As protein: CASSLGTRNTEAFF. V is TRBV4-2 and J is TRBJ1-1; a possible D gene is TRBD1 (5 bases). Trimming removed 4 bases at V and 1 base at J, with 10 bases between. The germline gives CDR1 LGHNA, CDR2 YNFKEQ. The CDR3 is 14 residues long.